This TCR beta chain is drawn from a study of shared clonotypes between healthy human individuals. Study as a whole: Three plates each covered CD4 naive and memory; CD8 naive two, CD8 memory one.

On this clone itself: Its antigen is still unknown.

CDR1 is SQVTM, CDR2 ANQGSEA, per germline. This CDR3 has 17 residues. Trimming removed 4 bases at V and 3 bases at J, with 25 bases between. The naive CD8 population came from CD45RO-negative cells selected for CCR7, without terminally differentiated effector memory CD45RA+ cells. Findings and caveats of the study: Although depth was large, rarefaction showed that sequencing of the sorted subsets was incomplete.

Study processing details: Junction-only sequences without quality scores came from ImmunoSEQ, so filtering differed. Assay: immunoSEQ multiplex PCR; the TCRdb copy retains only in-frame clones and omits some. V and J calls and clone size are given by that table; D and trimming were obtained from the DNA. The repertoire holds approximately 810,000 clones, with 90% to 95% as singletons. The specimen sequenced was naive CD8+ T cells sorted from blood. This clonotype originated in a man aged 30 to 45 in good health. V usage is TRBV29-1 and J usage is TRBJ2-7; D remains unclear. Here the CDR3 reads CSVGRFSPLPTRYEQYF. CDR3 bases: TGCAGCGTTGGCAGGTTTAGCCCACTCCCGACTCGCTACGAGCAGTACTTC.